This T cell receptor beta chain was obtained from a study of siplizumab effects on memory and regulatory T cells. This table comes from immunoSEQ multiplex PCR, and its TCRdb copy is limited to in-frame clones, with some not included. Here the sample spans roughly 80,000 clones, 87% being singletons. The length of the CDR3 is 14 residues. V was clipped by 2 bases and J by 8 bases; unmatched bases: 7. Germline V gene lookup returns CDR1 MNHEY and CDR2 SVGAGI. The clonotype originates from a human donor in good health. Sequenced input: Tregs sorted from blood. The J gene is TRBJ2-7, the V gene TRBV6-5, with 9 bases fitting TRBD1. CDR3 in amino acids: CASSYTGTGSKQYF. The CDR3 nucleotides are TGTGCCAGCAGTTACACCGGGACAGGGTCGAAGCAGTACTTC.